This T cell receptor (beta chain) was captured by sequencing in a study of cytomegalovirus exposure and HLA in healthy donors. The ends were cut back, 4 bases at V and 4 bases at J, with 12 bases in the middle. The CDR3 loop spans 14 amino acids. Germline V gene data show CDR1 as SGHDT and CDR2 as YYEEEE. In the case of this clone: The antigen is undetermined.

Repertoires were generated with immunoSEQ multiplex PCR, while TCRdb's copy carries only in-frame clones and drops some. The sample includes 55,000 to 80,000 clones, about 94% seen only once; the top ten take about 1.4%. Study-wide results and caveats: In a later analysis, first-cohort TCR clusters were found to tend to co-occur in the 130 or so validation repertoires.

This receptor was identified in a man between 18 and 35 years old in good health and CMV-seropositive. Sequences were obtained from PBMCs. The J gene is TRBJ2-1, the V gene TRBV5-6, with D hard to call. The DNA of the CDR3 is TGTGCCAGCAGCCGTGTCCCCCGTTACAATGAGCAGTTCTTC. It yields the protein CASSRVPRYNEQFF. The whole variable domain, filled in from reference TRBV5-6 and TRBJ2-1, reads DAGVTQSPTHLIKTRGQQVTLRCSPKSGHDTVSWYQQALGQGPQFIFQYYEEEERQRGNFPDRFSGHQFPNYSSELNVNALLLGDSALYLCASSRVPRYNEQFFGPGTRLTVL.